The present entry profiles one T cell receptor (beta chain) with its context. Its antigen is still unknown. The data were taken from a study of blood T cells in healthy people across ages. Across the study: About one barcoded beta molecule was captured per two T cells (by template switching). The study, taken as a whole, reports: Long-lived and aged donors differed, with more naive CD4+ cells and higher diversity in the long-lived.

V was cut by 4 bases and J by 4 bases, with 23 bases left in between. Looked up from germline, CDR1 is LGHNA and CDR2 is YSLEER. This CDR3 contains 19 residues. A second PCR of roughly 7 to 11 cycles used a sample-barcoded 5' primer and a J-beta primer mix. MiXCR was run by TCRdb on the 5' RACE reads, yielding one entry per CDR3 protein. The sample carries fewer than 2 million distinct CDR3 sequences, approximately 39% recorded once. Isolating PBMCs gave at least 7 million of these cells per sample. This chain joins TRBV4-3 and TRBJ2-6; possible D gene TRBD2, 7 bases. The sample was blood. The clonotype originates from a human donor in good health. The CDR3 reads CASSLYRPGGAIGANVLTF. Here the CDR3 DNA reads TGCGCCAGCAGCCTTTATAGGCCGGGGGGCGCAATAGGGGCCAACGTCCTGACTTTC.